What follows are 2 T cell receptor beta chains derived from one specimen sequenced in a study of cytomegalovirus exposure and HLA in healthy donors. Primers included in the PCR were 60 Vbeta and 13 Jbeta primers. Repertoires were generated with immunoSEQ multiplex PCR, while TCRdb's copy carries only in-frame clones and drops some. The sample includes around 130,000 clones, 55% to 75% of them seen just once. Sequencing was carried out using PBMCs. These receptors all stem from a human donor in good health.

V is TRBV7-9 and J is TRBJ2-1; 7 nucleotides agree with TRBD1. V was pared by 0 bases and J by 2 bases, with 4 bases of the junction left unmatched. This CDR3 has 16 residues. The germline V gene has CDR1 SEHNR and CDR2 FQNEAQ (reference sequence). The CDR3 reads CASSLARGPAYNEQFF. CDR3 nucleotides: TGTGCCAGCAGCTTAGCGAGGGGGCCTGCCTACAATGAGCAGTTCTTC.

V usage is TRBV6-1 and J usage is TRBJ1-2; the match to TRBD1 covers 7 bases. Germline CDR1 MNHNS, CDR2 SASEGT. V was clipped by 0 bases and J by 8 bases; unmatched bases: 9. The CDR3 has 15 amino acids. CDR3 in amino acids: CASSEAHQTGNGYTF. The CDR3 DNA reads as TGTGCCAGCAGTGAAGCCCACCAGACAGGGAACGGCTACACCTTC.